This T cell receptor (beta chain) was obtained from a study of blood T cells in healthy people across ages. This clonotype turned up a few times. Its antigen remains unknown. CDR3 length: 15 residues. Per the germline V gene, CDR1 is MNHEY and CDR2 is SVGAGI. V gave up 0 bases and J gave up 8 bases, with 13 bases separating them. Study-level points and caveats: The study found TCR beta diversity correlated strongly with naive T cell percentage. While age rose, TCR beta diversity per million T cells dropped in a roughly linear way.

Primed by a sample-barcoded 5' primer and a J-beta primer mix, a second PCR proceeded for 7 to 11 cycles. TCRdb called the 5' RACE reads again in MiXCR, with one record for every CDR3 protein. The sample has fewer than 1 million distinct CDR3 sequences, under 45% seen once. The rearrangement uses TRBV6-5 and TRBJ1-4; a weak D match, TRBD1 (5 bases). The sequence came from a man between 60 and 75 years old in good health. The sequenced sample was blood. Written as DNA, the CDR3 is TGTGCCAGCAGTTACTCTGGGGGAGGAGGGGAAAAACTGTTTTTT. This gives the protein CASSYSGGGGEKLFF.